This passage covers 2 T cell receptor beta chains from one sample sequenced in a study of tumor-infiltrating lymphocytes in primary liver carcinoma. A constant-region primer served to make TCR beta cDNA from about 0.5 ug total RNA. ARM-PCR was slightly modified, and three nested multiplex PCR rounds with it gave rise to the TCR beta libraries. Use of TRBV1-TRBV30 forward primers with a C-beta reverse primer characterized the first two PCR rounds, which lasted approximately 11 cycles each. TCRdb re-derived calls from the multiplex PCR reads in MiXCR, one entry per CDR3 protein. The table includes hundreds of thousands of distinct CDR3 sequences, 58% detected once. They got blood RNA out of unsorted whole blood and also pulled out germline DNA. The sample consisted of peripheral blood. These receptors originate from a woman aged 25 to 39 with primary liver carcinoma and hepatitis B virus infection.

Concerning this clonotype: Compared with germline, one end of the junction differs, possibly owing to a read error. The gene calls are TRBV12-3 or TRBV12-4 and TRBJ2-1; TRBD1 matches at 12 bases. This CDR3 is 18 amino acids long. In DNA, the CDR3 is TGTGCCAGCAAGGGGGACAGGGGGCGAGAGGGAGGGTACAATGAGCGGTTCTTC. Translated, it gives CASKGDRGREGGYNERFF.

Remarks on this clonotype: It may be a read error: a sequence one base away is much more abundant. V usage is TRBV29-1 and J usage is TRBJ2-1, with 7 nucleotides matching TRBD2. The junction had 6 bases not matched to a gene; V was cut back by 8 bases and J by 5 bases. CDR3 size: 12 residues. From germline, CDR1 is SQVTM and CDR2 ANQGSEA. CDR3 nucleotide sequence: TGCAGCTCAAGCGGGGCTAACAATGAGCAGTTCTTC. Residues: CSSSGANNEQFF.